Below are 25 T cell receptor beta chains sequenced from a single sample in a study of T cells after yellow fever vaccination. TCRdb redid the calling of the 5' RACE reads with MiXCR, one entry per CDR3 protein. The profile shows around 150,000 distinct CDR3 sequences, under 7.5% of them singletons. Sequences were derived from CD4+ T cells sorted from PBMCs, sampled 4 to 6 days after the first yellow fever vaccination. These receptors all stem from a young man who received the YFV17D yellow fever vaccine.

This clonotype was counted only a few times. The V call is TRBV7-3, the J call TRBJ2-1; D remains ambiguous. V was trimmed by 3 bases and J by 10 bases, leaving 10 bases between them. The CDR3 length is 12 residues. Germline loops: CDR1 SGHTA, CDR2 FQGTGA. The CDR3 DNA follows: TGTGCCAGCAGCTTGACGCAAGGGGAGCAGTTCTTC. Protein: CASSLTQGEQFF.

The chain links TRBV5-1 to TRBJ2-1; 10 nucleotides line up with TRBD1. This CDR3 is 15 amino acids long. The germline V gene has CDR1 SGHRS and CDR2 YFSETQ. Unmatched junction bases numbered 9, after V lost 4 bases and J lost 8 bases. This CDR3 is CASSRDRGYVDEQFF. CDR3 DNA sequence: TGCGCCAGCAGCAGGGACAGGGGTTATGTAGATGAGCAGTTCTTC.

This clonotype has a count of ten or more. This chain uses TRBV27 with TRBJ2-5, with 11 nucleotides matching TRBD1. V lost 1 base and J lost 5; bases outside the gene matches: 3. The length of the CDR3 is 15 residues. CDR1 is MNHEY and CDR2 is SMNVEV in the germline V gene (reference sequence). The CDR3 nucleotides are TGTGCCAGCAGTTTATGGACAGGGGGCGCGGAGACCCAGTACTTC. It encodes CASSLWTGGAETQYF.

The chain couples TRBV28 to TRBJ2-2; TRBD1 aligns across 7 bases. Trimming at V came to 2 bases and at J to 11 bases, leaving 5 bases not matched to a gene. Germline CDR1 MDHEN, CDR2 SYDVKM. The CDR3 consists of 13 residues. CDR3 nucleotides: TGTGCCAGCAGTTTAGATAGGGGGCAAGAGCTGTTTTTT. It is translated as CASSLDRGQELFF. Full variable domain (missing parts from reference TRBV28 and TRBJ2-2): DVKVTQSSRYLVKRTGEKVFLECVQDMDHENMFWYRQDPGLGLRLIYFSYDVKMKEKGDIPEGYSVSREKKERFSLILESASTNQTSMYLCASSLDRGQELFFGEGSRLTVL.

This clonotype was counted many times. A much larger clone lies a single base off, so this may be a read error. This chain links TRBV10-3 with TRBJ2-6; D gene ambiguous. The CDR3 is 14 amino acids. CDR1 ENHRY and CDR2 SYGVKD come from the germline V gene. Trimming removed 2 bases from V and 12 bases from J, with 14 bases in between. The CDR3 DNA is TGTGCCATCAGTGAGCCTAGGGTAGGGTTCGTCCTGACTTTC. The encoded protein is CAISEPRVGFVLTF.

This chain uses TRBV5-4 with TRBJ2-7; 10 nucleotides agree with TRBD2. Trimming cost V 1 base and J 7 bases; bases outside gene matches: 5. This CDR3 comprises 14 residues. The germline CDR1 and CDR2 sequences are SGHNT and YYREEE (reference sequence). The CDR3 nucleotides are TGTGCCAGCAGCTTGAGCGGGGGGGCGAAGGAGCAGTACTTC. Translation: CASSLSGGAKEQYF.

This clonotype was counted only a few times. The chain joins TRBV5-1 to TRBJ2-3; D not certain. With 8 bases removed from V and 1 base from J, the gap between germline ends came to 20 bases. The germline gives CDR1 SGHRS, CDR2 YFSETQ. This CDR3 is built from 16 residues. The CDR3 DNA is TGCGCCAGTAGCCGACCGGCCCAAAGCGGCACAGATACGCAGTATTTT. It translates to CASSRPAQSGTDTQYF.

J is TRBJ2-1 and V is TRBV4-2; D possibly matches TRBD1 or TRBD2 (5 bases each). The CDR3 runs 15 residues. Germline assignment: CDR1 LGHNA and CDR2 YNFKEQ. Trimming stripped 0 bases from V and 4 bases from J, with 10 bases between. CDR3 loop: CASSQEGRGYNEQFF. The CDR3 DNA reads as TGTGCCAGCAGCCAAGAGGGACGGGGTTACAATGAGCAGTTCTTC.

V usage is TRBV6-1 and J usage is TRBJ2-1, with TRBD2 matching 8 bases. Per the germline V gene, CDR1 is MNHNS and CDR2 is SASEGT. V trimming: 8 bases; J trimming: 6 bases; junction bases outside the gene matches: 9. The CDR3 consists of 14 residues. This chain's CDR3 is CASAGGAGPNEQFF. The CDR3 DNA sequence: TGTGCCAGCGCGGGGGGAGCGGGGCCCAATGAGCAGTTCTTC.

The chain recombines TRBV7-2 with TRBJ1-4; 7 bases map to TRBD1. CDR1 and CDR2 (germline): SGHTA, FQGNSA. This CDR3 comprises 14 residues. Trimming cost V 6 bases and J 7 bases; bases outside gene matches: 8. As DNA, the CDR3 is TGTGCCAGCAGTCGACAGGGAAAGGGTGAAAAACTGTTTTTT. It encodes CASSRQGKGEKLFF.

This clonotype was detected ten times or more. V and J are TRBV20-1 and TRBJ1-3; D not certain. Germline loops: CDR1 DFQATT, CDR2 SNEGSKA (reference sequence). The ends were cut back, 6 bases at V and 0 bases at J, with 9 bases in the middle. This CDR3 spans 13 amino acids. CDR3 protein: CSAGRDSGNTIYF. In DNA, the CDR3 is TGCAGTGCCGGGAGGGACTCTGGAAACACCATATATTTT.

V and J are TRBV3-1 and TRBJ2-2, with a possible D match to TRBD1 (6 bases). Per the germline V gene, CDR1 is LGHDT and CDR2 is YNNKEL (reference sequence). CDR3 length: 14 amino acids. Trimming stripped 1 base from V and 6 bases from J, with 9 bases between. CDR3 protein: CASSQAGAAGELFF. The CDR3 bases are TGTGCCAGCAGCCAAGCAGGGGCGGCCGGGGAGCTGTTTTTT.

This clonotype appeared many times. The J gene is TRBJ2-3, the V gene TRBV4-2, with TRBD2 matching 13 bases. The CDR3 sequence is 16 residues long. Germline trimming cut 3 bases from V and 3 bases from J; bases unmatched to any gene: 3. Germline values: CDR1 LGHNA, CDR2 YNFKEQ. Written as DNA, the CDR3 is TGTGCCAGCAGCCAGCCGGGACTAGCGGGGACAGATACGCAGTATTTT. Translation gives CASSQPGLAGTDTQYF.

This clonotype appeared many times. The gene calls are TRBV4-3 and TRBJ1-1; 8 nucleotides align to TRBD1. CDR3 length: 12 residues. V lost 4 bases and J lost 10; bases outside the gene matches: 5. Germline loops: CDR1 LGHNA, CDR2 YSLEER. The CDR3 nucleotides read TGCGCCAGCAGCCGAGGGGGGACAGGAGCTTTCTTT. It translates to CASSRGGTGAFF.

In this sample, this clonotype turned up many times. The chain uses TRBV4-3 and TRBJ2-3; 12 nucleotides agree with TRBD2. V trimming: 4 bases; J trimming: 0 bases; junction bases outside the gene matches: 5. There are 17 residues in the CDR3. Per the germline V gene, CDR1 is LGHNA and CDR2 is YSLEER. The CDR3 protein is CASSPGLAGRSTDTQYF. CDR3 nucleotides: TGCGCCAGCAGCCCCGGACTAGCGGGGCGTAGCACAGATACGCAGTATTTT.

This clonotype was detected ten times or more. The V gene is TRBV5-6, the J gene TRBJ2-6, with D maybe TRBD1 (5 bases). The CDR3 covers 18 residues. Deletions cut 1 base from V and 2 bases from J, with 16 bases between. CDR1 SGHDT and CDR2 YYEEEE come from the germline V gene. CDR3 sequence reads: CASSLYRAVQAGANVLTF. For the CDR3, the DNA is TGTGCCAGCAGCTTGTATCGGGCGGTACAGGCTGGGGCCAACGTCCTGACTTTC.

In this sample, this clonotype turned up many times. The CDR3 DNA reads TGTGCCAGCAAACTAGGGGCGGCAGGGACGAACACTGAAGCTTTCTTT. This codes for CASKLGAAGTNTEAFF. V usage is TRBV27 and J usage is TRBJ1-1, with D perhaps TRBD1 (5 bases). V lost 7 bases, J lost 1 base, and 19 bases lay in between. This CDR3 has 16 residues. The V gene's germline CDR1 is MNHEY and CDR2 SMNVEV (reference sequence).

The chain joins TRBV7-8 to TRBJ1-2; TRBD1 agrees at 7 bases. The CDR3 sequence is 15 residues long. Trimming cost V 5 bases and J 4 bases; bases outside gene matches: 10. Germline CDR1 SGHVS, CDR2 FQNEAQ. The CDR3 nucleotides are TGTGCCAGCAGCGGCCGGACAGGATCGCGCTATGGCTACACCTTC. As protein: CASSGRTGSRYGYTF.

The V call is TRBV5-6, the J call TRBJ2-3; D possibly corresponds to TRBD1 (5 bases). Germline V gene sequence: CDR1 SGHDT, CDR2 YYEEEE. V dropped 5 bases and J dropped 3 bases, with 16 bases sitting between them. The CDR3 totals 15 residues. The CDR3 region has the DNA TGTGCCAGCAGGTATTGGGCCCCAGGGACAGATACGCAGTATTTT. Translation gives CASRYWAPGTDTQYF.

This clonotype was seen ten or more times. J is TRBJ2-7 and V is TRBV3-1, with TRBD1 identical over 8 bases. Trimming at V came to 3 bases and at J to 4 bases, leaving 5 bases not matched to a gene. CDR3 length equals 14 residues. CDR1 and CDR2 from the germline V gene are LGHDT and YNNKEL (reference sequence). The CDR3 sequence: CASSHSGQGYEQYF. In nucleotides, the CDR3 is TGTGCCAGCAGCCATTCTGGACAGGGTTACGAGCAGTACTTC.

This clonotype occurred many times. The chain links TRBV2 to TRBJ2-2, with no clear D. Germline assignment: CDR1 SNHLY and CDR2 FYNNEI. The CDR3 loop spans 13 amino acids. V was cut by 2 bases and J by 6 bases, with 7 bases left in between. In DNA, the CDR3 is TGTGCCAGCAGTGAACACCAGGCCGGGGAGCTGTTTTTT. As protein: CASSEHQAGELFF.

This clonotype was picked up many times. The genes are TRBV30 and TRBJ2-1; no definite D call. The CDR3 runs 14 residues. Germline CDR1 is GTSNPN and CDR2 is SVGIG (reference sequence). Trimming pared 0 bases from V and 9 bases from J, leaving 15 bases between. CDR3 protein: CAWSVKVVTFEQFF. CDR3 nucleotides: TGTGCCTGGAGTGTAAAGGTCGTGACGTTTGAGCAGTTCTTC.

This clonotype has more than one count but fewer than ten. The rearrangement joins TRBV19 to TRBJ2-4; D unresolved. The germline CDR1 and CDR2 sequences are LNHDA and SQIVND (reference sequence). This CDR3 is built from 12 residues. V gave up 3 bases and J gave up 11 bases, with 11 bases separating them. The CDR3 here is CASSISPHVQYF. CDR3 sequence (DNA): TGTGCCAGTAGTATTAGTCCCCACGTTCAGTACTTC. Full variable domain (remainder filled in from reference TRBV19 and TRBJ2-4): DGGITQSPKYLFRKEGQNVTLSCEQNLNHDAMYWYRQDPGQGLRLIYYSQIVNDFQKGDIAEGYSVSREKKESFPLTVTSAQKNPTAFYLCASSISPHVQYFGAGTRLSVL.

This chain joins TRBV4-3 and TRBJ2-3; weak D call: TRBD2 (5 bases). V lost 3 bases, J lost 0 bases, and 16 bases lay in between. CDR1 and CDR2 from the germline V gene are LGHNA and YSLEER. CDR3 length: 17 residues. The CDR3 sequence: CASSQTPGVISTDTQYF. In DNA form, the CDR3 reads TGCGCCAGCAGCCAGACCCCCGGGGTAATTAGCACAGATACGCAGTATTTT.

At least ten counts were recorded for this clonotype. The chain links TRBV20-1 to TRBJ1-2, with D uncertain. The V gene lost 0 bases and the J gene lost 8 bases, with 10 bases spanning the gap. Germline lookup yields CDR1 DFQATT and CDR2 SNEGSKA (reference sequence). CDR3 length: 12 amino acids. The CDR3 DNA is TGCAGTGCTAGAGATTTGGCGTCCGGCTACACCTTC. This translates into CSARDLASGYTF.